The 3 T cell receptor beta chains in this list originate from one sample, sequenced in a study of tumor-infiltrating lymphocytes in primary liver carcinoma. The blood RNA (from unsorted whole blood) was obtained, and germline DNA was also extracted. A constant-region primer served to make TCR beta cDNA from around 540 ng total RNA. Generation of the TCR beta libraries relied on three nested multiplex PCR rounds using slightly modified ARM-PCR. The first two PCR rounds, roughly 10 cycles each, used TRBV1-TRBV30 forward primers and a C-beta reverse primer. TCRdb reprocessed the multiplex PCR reads with MiXCR, giving one entry per CDR3 protein. In the table there are just over 300,000 distinct CDR3 sequences, roughly 60% of which are singletons. Sequencing was performed on peripheral blood. Every receptor here comes from a woman aged 30 to 39 with primary liver carcinoma and hepatitis B virus infection.

The chain employs TRBV5-1 and TRBJ2-4, with 12 bases matching TRBD2. V dropped 5 bases and J dropped 0; count of bases not matched to a gene: 9. The CDR3 extends over 18 amino acids. The germline CDR1 and CDR2 sequences are SGHRS and YFSETQ. This CDR3 reads CASSPGTSGLLAKNIQYF. The CDR3 DNA follows: TGCGCCAGCAGTCCCGGGACTAGCGGGTTACTAGCCAAAAACATTCAGTACTTC.

About this clonotype itself: This may arise from a read error, as a much more abundant clone is one base away. The chain employs TRBV4-1 and TRBJ2-7; 9 bases map to TRBD2. Germline V CDR1 and CDR2: MGHRA, YSYEKL. The CDR3 covers 18 residues. As DNA, the CDR3 is TGCGCCAGCAGCCAAGAGGTCCGGTTAGCGGGAGAGGGCTACGAGGAGTACTTC. It encodes CASSQEVRLAGEGYEEYF.

In this sample, this clonotype turned up once. This chain links TRBV7-9 with TRBJ2-2; 7 bases map to TRBD2. This CDR3 is 14 amino acids long. Germline V gene lookup returns CDR1 SEHNR and CDR2 FQNEAQ (reference sequence). Germline trimming cut 5 bases from V and 5 bases from J; bases unmatched to any gene: 5. The CDR3 DNA follows: TGTGCCAGCAGCCCCAAACTAGCGACCGGGGAGCTGTTTTTT. Translation gives CASSPKLATGELFF.